The clone carrying this TCR beta chain came up a few times. Its specificity is not known. The record originates from a study of cytomegalovirus exposure and HLA in healthy donors. CDR3 length: 15 amino acids. V trimming: 3 bases; J trimming: 5 bases; junction bases outside the gene matches: 6. Germline-derived CDR1 and CDR2 are SGDLS and YYNGEE. Study-wide findings and caveats: The study labeled fewer than 200 TCR beta chains cytomegalovirus-associated. The dataset shows that most TCR sequences were rare, while some public TCRs occurred in many donors.

The table came from immunoSEQ multiplex PCR; TCRdb's copy has only in-frame clones and leaves some out. The table has fewer than 400,000 clones, about nine tenths seen once. The receptor was derived from a woman younger than 30 in good health and CMV-seronegative. V is TRBV9 and J is TRBJ1-5; 9 bases match TRBD1. Sample: PBMCs. CDR3 sequence (DNA): TGTGCCAGCAGCGAGACCGGGACAGGGCATCAGCCCCAGCATTTT. Protein: CASSETGTGHQPQHF.